Sequencing of this T cell receptor beta chain was carried out in a study of T cell changes during pregnancy in multiple sclerosis. The germline CDR1 and CDR2 sequences are SGHKS and YYEKEE (reference sequence). This CDR3 spans 13 amino acids. Trimming cost V 2 bases and J 3 bases, with 9 bases left between them. Sequenced by immunoSEQ multiplex PCR; TCRdb stores in-frame clones only, minus some. This table has 40,000 to 55,000 clones, roughly 90% appearing once. The chain employs TRBV5-5 and TRBJ2-7; D is perhaps TRBD1 (6 bases). The sample in question was peripheral blood, obtained in the first trimester of pregnancy. This sequence was found in a female donor in good health, enrolled as a control in a pregnancy study. CDR3 residues: CASSFGRGYEQYF. The CDR3 DNA sequence: TGTGCCAGCAGCTTCGGCAGGGGCTACGAGCAGTACTTC. Looking up the rest from reference TRBV5-5 and TRBJ2-7 gives the full variable domain: DAGVTQSPTHLIKTRGQQVTLRCSPISGHKSVSWYQQVLGQGPQFIFQYYEKEERGRGNFPDRFSARQFPNYSSELNVNALLLGDSALYLCASSFGRGYEQYFGPGTRLTVT.